This T cell receptor (beta chain) stems from a study of blood T cells in healthy people across ages. Study-wide results and limits: As age increased, TCR beta diversity per million T cells fell in a roughly linear fashion. Aged donors had fewer naive CD4+ cells and lower diversity than long-lived donors.

This clonotype was detected only a few times. The target antigen is unknown. A sample-barcoded 5' primer and a J-beta primer mix were used in a second PCR of roughly 6 to 11 cycles. One entry per CDR3 protein results from TCRdb running MiXCR on the 5' RACE reads. This table holds almost 550,000 distinct CDR3 sequences, approximately 25% found once. Germline lookup yields CDR1 LGHNA and CDR2 YNFKEQ. Trimming left V 0 bases short and J 8 bases short, with 11 bases between. The length of the CDR3 is 14 residues. The same sample was also used in a study of T cells of mothers and their children.

Sequencing used blood. The rearrangement uses TRBV4-2 and TRBJ2-1; D uncertain. The source of this sequence is a boy between 10 and 17 years old in good health. The CDR3 coding sequence is TGTGCCAGCAGCCAAGATCCCTCTAGGGATGAGCAGTTCTTC. It specifies CASSQDPSRDEQFF.